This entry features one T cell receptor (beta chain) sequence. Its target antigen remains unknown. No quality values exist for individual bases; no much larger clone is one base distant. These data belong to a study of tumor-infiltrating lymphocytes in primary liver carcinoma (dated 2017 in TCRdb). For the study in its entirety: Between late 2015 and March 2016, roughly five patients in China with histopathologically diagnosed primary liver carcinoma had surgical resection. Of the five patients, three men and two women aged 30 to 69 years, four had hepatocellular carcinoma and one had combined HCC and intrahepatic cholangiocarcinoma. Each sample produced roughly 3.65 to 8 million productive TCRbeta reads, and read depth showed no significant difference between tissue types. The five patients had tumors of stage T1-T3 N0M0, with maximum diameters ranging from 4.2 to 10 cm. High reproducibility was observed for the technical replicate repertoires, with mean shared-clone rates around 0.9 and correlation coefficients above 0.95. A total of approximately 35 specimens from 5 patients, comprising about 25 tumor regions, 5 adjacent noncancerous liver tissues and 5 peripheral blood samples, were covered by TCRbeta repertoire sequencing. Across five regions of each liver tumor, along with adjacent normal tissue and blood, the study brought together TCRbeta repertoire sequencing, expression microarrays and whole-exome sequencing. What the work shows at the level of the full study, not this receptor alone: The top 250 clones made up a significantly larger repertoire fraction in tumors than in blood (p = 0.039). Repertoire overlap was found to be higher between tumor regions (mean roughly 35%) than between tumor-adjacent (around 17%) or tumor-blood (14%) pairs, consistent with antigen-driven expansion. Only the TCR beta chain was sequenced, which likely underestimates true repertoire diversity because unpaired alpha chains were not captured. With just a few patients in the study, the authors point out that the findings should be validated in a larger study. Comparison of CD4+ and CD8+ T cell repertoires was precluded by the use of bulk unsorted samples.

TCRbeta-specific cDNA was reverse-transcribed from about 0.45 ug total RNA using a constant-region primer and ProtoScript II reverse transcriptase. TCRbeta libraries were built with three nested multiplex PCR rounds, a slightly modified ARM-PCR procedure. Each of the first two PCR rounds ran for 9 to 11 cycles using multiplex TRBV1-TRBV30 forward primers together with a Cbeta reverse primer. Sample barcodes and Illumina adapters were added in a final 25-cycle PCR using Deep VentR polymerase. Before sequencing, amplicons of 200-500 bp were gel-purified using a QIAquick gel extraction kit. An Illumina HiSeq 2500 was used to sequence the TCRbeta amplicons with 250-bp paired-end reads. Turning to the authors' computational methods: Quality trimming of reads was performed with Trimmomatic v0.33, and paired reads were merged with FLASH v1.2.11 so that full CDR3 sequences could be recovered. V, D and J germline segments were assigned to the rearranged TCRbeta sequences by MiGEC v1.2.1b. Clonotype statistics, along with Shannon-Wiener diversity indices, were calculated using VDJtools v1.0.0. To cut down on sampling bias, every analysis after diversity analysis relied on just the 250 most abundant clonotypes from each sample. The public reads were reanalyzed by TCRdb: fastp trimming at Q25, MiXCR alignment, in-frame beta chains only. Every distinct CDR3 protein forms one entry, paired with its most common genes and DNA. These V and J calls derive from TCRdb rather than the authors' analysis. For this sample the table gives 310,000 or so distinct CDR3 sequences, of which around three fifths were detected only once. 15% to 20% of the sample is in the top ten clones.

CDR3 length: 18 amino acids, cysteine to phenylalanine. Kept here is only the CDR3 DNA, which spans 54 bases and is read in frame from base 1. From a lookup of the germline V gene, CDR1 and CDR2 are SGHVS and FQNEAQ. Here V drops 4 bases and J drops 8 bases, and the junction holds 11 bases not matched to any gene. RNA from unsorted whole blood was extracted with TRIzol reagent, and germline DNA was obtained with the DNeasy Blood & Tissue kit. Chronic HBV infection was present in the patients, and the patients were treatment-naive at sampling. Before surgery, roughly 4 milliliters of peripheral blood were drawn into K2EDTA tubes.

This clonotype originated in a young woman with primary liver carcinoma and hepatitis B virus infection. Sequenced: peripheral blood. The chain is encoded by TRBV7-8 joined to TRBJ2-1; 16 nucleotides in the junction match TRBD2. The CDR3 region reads CASSSGLAGGPSCDEQFF. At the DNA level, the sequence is TGTGCCAGCAGCTCGGGACTAGCGGGAGGGCCCTCCTGCGATGAGCAGTTCTTC.